This TCR beta chain comes out of a study of blood T cell repertoires in COVID-19. On the study more broadly: Samples representing acute and convalescent COVID-19 were sourced from the United States, Italy and Spain.

Per the original data handling: Amplifying reference gene primers gave estimates of nucleated cell counts. Using immunoSEQ multiplex PCR, the repertoire was profiled, and TCRdb retains in-frame clones only, with some absent. V and J calls and clone size are copied from that table; D and trimming were computed from the DNA. This sample has 110,000 to 150,000 clones; about 89% occur once, and the top ten carry around 3.2%. V lost 3 bases to trimming and J lost 1 base, with 13 bases between them. The CDR3 extends over 16 amino acids. Looked up from germline, CDR1 is LNHDA and CDR2 is SQIVND (reference sequence).

Sequences were obtained from peripheral blood. The genes are TRBV19 and TRBJ1-3; a possible D gene is TRBD1 (5 bases). The TCR was taken from a man aged 55 to 70 with active or convalescent COVID-19. This CDR3 reads CASSMRQGGSGNTIYF. As DNA, the CDR3 is TGTGCCAGTAGTATGCGGCAGGGTGGATCTGGAAACACCATATATTTT.